This T cell receptor (beta chain) came from a study of T cells in localized non-small cell lung cancer. General study results and limits: The greatest T cell clonality was found in uninvolved adjacent lung (higher than in tumor). Since sequencing was restricted to only one region of the tumor, intratumor heterogeneity remains a possibility. Median detection of top 100 tumor clones in adjacent lung was around 60 clones. Elevated blood T cell density was associated with longer overall survival.

With regard to this clone: Its antigen is not identified.

Produced via immunoSEQ multiplex PCR; TCRdb's table is partial and in-frame only. The table shows tens of thousands of clones, with 93% occurring only once. The source is a female donor over 55 with stage I lung adenocarcinoma. The sample was peripheral blood, taken before any cancer treatment.

DNA for the CDR3: TGTGCCAGCAGCTTCGGGACAGGGTTATACGAGCAGTACTTC. It translates to CASSFGTGLYEQYF. The chain links TRBV5-6 to TRBJ2-7, with 9 bases matching TRBD1. V trimming: 2 bases; J trimming: 4 bases; junction bases outside the gene matches: 4. CDR1 SGHDT and CDR2 YYEEEE come from the germline V gene. The length of the CDR3 is 14 residues.